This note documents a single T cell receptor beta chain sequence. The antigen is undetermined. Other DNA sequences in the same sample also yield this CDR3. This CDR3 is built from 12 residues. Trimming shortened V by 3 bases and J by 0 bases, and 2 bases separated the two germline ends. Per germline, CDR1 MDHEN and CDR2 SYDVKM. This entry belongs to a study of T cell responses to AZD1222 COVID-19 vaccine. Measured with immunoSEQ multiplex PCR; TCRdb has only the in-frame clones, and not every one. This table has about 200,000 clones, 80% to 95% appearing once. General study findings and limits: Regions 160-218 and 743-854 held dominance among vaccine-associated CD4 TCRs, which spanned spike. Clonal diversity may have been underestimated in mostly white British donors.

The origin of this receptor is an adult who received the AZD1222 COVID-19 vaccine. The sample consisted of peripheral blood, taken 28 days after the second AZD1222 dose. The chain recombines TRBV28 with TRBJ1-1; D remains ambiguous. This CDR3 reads CASSLLNTEAFF. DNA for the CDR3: TGTGCCAGCAGTTTGCTGAACACTGAAGCTTTCTTT.